A single sample gave rise to the 28 T cell receptor beta chains below, sequenced in a study of CD8 T cells in Susac syndrome. It was with random hexamers that 0.5 to 1 ug RNA was reverse transcribed. Via MiXCR, TCRdb re-called the immunoSEQ multiplex PCR reads, giving one row per CDR3 protein. The table shows under 200,000 distinct CDR3 sequences, with around nine tenths occurring only once. Sequenced material: CD4+ T cells from PBMCs. The receptors were gathered from a human donor with Susac syndrome.

J is TRBJ2-1 and V is TRBV9; 11 nucleotides line up with TRBD2. This CDR3 has 17 amino acids. Germline trimming cut 0 bases from V and 3 bases from J; bases unmatched to any gene: 5. CDR1 and CDR2 from the germline V gene are SGDLS and YYNGEE. In DNA form, the CDR3 reads TGTGCCAGCAGCGTAGGTGGAACTAGCGGGGGCTACAATGAGCAGTTCTTC. Translation gives CASSVGGTSGGYNEQFF. Full variable domain (outside the CDR3, taken from reference TRBV9 and TRBJ2-1): DSGVTQTPKHLITATGQRVTLRCSPRSGDLSVYWYQQSLDQGLQFLIQYYNGEERAKGNILERFSAQQFPDLHSELNLSSLELGDSALYFCASSVGGTSGGYNEQFFGPGTRLTVL.

The gene calls are TRBV20-1 and TRBJ2-1; 8 bases fit TRBD2. CDR3 length equals 15 residues. CDR1 DFQATT and CDR2 SNEGSKA come from the germline V gene (reference sequence). V trimming: 5 bases; J trimming: 5 bases; junction bases outside the gene matches: 11. The CDR3 coding sequence is TGCAGTGCTGAGAAGCGGGAGTTGAGAAACAATGAGCAGTTCTTC. Translated, it gives CSAEKRELRNNEQFF.

The chain has TRBV19 and TRBJ2-2, with 10 bases aligning to TRBD2. Germline V lookup: CDR1 LNHDA, CDR2 SQIVND (reference sequence). The CDR3 has 15 residues. The junction had 3 bases not matched to a gene; V was cut back by 7 bases and J by 1 base. CDR3 region: CASIPSGRNTGELFF. The CDR3 bases are TGTGCCAGTATTCCTAGCGGGAGGAACACCGGGGAGCTGTTTTTT.

The rearrangement uses TRBV12-3 or TRBV12-4 and TRBJ2-7; TRBD2 matches at 11 bases. The CDR3 has 19 residues. V was pared by 0 bases and J by 0 bases, with 10 bases of the junction left unmatched. The CDR3, as DNA: TGTGCCAGCAGTTTAGCGCCGGGGTTAGCGGGGGGGATCTCCTACGAGCAGTACTTC. Its protein is CASSLAPGLAGGISYEQYF.

This chain joins TRBV6-1 and TRBJ1-5; 8 bases are shared with TRBD1. The junction had 13 bases not matched to a gene; V was cut back by 5 bases and J by 4 bases. In germline, CDR1 is MNHNS, CDR2 SASEGT. The CDR3 runs 17 residues. This CDR3 reads CASSPRTGLLLNQPQHF. The CDR3 bases are TGTGCCAGCAGTCCACGGACAGGGTTGCTTCTTAATCAGCCCCAGCATTTT.

The V gene is TRBV10-3, the J gene TRBJ1-5; no clear D gene. Germline V gene data show CDR1 as ENHRY and CDR2 as SYGVKD. This CDR3 is built from 13 residues. Trimming pared 2 bases from V and 4 bases from J, leaving 6 bases between. The CDR3 sequence: CAISESRNQPQHF. For the CDR3, the DNA is TGTGCCATCAGTGAGAGTAGGAATCAGCCCCAGCATTTT.

The chain recombines TRBV20-1 with TRBJ1-3, with a tentative D call TRBD1 (5 bases). This CDR3 contains 13 residues. Trimming took 3 bases from V and 2 from J, leaving 8 bases between them. From germline, CDR1 is DFQATT and CDR2 SNEGSKA (reference sequence). This CDR3 reads CSARWGAGNTIYF. Here the CDR3 DNA reads TGCAGTGCTAGGTGGGGGGCTGGAAACACCATATATTTT.

The chain is built from TRBV9 and TRBJ2-7, with D perhaps matching TRBD2 (5 bases). The CDR3 extends over 15 amino acids. V lost 0 bases, J lost 8 bases, and 18 bases lay in between. Germline V gene data show CDR1 as SGDLS and CDR2 as YYNGEE. CDR3 residues: CASSVEGGGGNKQYF. CDR3 DNA: TGTGCCAGCAGCGTAGAAGGAGGAGGTGGTAATAAGCAGTACTTC.

The J gene is TRBJ1-1, the V gene TRBV5-1; 9 positions agree with TRBD1. With V trimmed by 2 bases and J by 1 base, 3 bases remained unmatched. Germline-derived CDR1 and CDR2 are SGHRS and YFSETQ. The CDR3 has 15 residues. The CDR3, as DNA: TGCGCCAGCAGCTTCACGACAGGGGGGAACACTGAAGCTTTCTTT. Amino acids: CASSFTTGGNTEAFF.

The genes are TRBV7-8 and TRBJ1-1, with D possibly TRBD1 on 5 matching bases. Germline V gene data show CDR1 as SGHVS and CDR2 as FQNEAQ. The CDR3 spans 17 residues. V gave up 2 bases and J gave up 1 base, with 17 bases separating them. The CDR3 DNA follows: TGTGCCAGCAGCTTACAGGGTTGGAGCGACGGGAACACTGAAGCTTTCTTT. It codes for CASSLQGWSDGNTEAFF.

The V and J genes are TRBV12-3 or TRBV12-4 and TRBJ2-7; 9 bases are a match to TRBD1. Trimming took 5 bases from V and 8 from J; bases not matched to a gene: 4. The CDR3 totals 12 residues. CDR3 loop: CASSKGQGKQYF. The CDR3 DNA reads TGTGCCAGCAGTAAAGGACAGGGGAAGCAGTACTTC.

This clonotype was picked up one time. The chain combines TRBV29-1 with TRBJ1-1, with 9 nucleotides matching TRBD1. V gave up 6 bases and J gave up 5 bases; unmatched junction bases: 10. The length of the CDR3 is 14 residues. The germline V gene encodes CDR1 SQVTM and CDR2 ANQGSEA. The CDR3 protein is CSVIRTGDATEAFF. In nucleotides, the CDR3 is TGCAGCGTGATCAGGACAGGGGACGCGACTGAAGCTTTCTTT.

The genes are TRBV20-1 and TRBJ1-1; tentative D call: TRBD1 (6 bases). From germline, CDR1 is DFQATT and CDR2 SNEGSKA (reference sequence). CDR3 length: 14 residues. Trimming cost V 6 bases and J 1 base, with 15 bases left between them. The CDR3 loop is CSAQRGAPNTEAFF. CDR3 bases: TGCAGTGCCCAAAGGGGGGCGCCGAACACTGAAGCTTTCTTT.

The chain has TRBV28 and TRBJ1-2, with D hard to call. The ends were cut back, 7 bases at V and 4 bases at J, with 13 bases in the middle. The CDR3 has 13 residues. The germline V gene has CDR1 MDHEN and CDR2 SYDVKM. Here the CDR3 reads CASTPGVAYGYTF. The CDR3 nucleotides read TGTGCCAGCACCCCCGGGGTTGCCTATGGCTACACCTTC.

The chain is built from TRBV6-5 and TRBJ2-7, with 9 bases lining up with TRBD1. V lost 6 bases and J lost 2; bases outside the gene matches: 8. This CDR3 is built from 15 residues. Germline V gene data show CDR1 as MNHEY and CDR2 as SVGAGI. This CDR3 reads CASSTSWDRAYEQYF. The CDR3 region has the DNA TGTGCCAGCAGCACGAGCTGGGACAGGGCCTACGAGCAGTACTTC.

The chain couples TRBV27 to TRBJ1-6; 11 nucleotides match TRBD1. In germline, CDR1 is MNHEY, CDR2 SMNVEV (reference sequence). Unmatched junction bases numbered 3, after V lost 1 base and J lost 10 bases. The CDR3 has 15 residues. CDR3 in DNA: TGTGCCAGCAGTTTATGGGGACAGGGGGAGTCACCCCTCCACTTT. As protein: CASSLWGQGESPLHF.

The CDR3 spells CASSVDSGNTQYF. The CDR3 DNA sequence: TGTGCCAGCAGCGTAGACAGCGGTAATACGCAGTATTTT. The chain couples TRBV9 to TRBJ2-3; possibly TRBD2 for D (5 bases). V was clipped by 0 bases and J by 7 bases, with 9 bases between them. This CDR3 is 13 amino acids long. Germline assignment: CDR1 SGDLS and CDR2 YYNGEE.

V gene TRBV7-8 combines with J gene TRBJ1-4; 7 nucleotides line up with TRBD1. The CDR3 runs 18 residues. V shed 6 bases and J 7 bases; nucleotides not matched to a gene: 20. Germline assignment: CDR1 SGHVS and CDR2 FQNEAQ. CDR3 coding DNA: TGTGCCAGCAGGCAGGGCAAGTCCAGGGGGTTAGGCGGTGAAAAACTGTTTTTT. It encodes CASRQGKSRGLGGEKLFF.

V is TRBV5-1 and J is TRBJ1-2; D call uncertain. V lost 5 bases and J lost 7, with 18 bases in between. CDR1 is SGHRS and CDR2 is YFSETQ in the germline V gene. CDR3 length: 14 residues. The CDR3 coding sequence is TGCGCCAGCAGGGCCGGGTCGTCCGGCTCTGGCTACACCTTC. Protein sequence: CASRAGSSGSGYTF.

The chain links TRBV5-4 to TRBJ2-7; TRBD2 might be the D (6 bases). The germline V and J ends were trimmed by 5 bases and 6 bases, with 18 bases remaining between them. This CDR3 comprises 14 residues. Looked up from germline, CDR1 is SGHNT and CDR2 is YYREEE (reference sequence). CDR3 region: CASRTQGGDFEQYF. CDR3 bases: TGTGCCAGCAGGACTCAGGGTGGGGACTTCGAGCAGTACTTC.

V and J are TRBV28 and TRBJ2-1; 14 bases are a match to TRBD2. The CDR3 is made up of 17 amino acids. Germline CDR1 and CDR2: MDHEN and SYDVKM. V lost 7 bases, J lost 5 bases, and 10 bases stayed unmatched. The CDR3 DNA sequence: TGTGCCAGCATCCTGACTAGCGGGAGGGCCGGGGACAATGAGCAGTTCTTC. As protein: CASILTSGRAGDNEQFF.

The chain combines TRBV2 with TRBJ1-4, with 8 nucleotides matching TRBD1. Germline CDR1 SNHLY, CDR2 FYNNEI. The CDR3 spans 16 residues. Germline trimming cut 6 bases from V and 8 bases from J; bases unmatched to any gene: 14. CDR3 nucleotides: TGTGCCAGCAGCGCTAGAATGACAGGGGTTGAGGAAAAACTGTTTTTT. This sequence encodes CASSARMTGVEEKLFF.

This chain joins TRBV19 and TRBJ1-2; the D gene is possibly TRBD1 (6 bases). Trimming took off 4 bases at V and 0 bases at J, with 9 bases between the two ends. The CDR3 runs to 14 residues. Germline V gene lookup returns CDR1 LNHDA and CDR2 SQIVND (reference sequence). Here the CDR3 DNA reads TGTGCCAGTAGTAGGACAGCCACTAACTATGGCTACACCTTC. Translated, it gives CASSRTATNYGYTF.

The chain combines TRBV6-5 with TRBJ2-2; 8 positions agree with TRBD2. Unmatched junction bases numbered 8, after V lost 10 bases and J lost 4 bases. Germline values: CDR1 MNHEY, CDR2 SVGAGI. There are 14 residues in the CDR3. CDR3 nucleotides: TGTGCCATCGGGAGGGGGTCTGGCACCGGGGAGCTGTTTTTT. Translating it yields CAIGRGSGTGELFF.

In DNA form, the CDR3 reads TGTGCCAGCAGCTTAGGAATAGGGGGCATCACCGGGGAGCTGTTTTTT. Translating it yields CASSLGIGGITGELFF. The chain combines TRBV11-2 with TRBJ2-2, with 7 bases identical to TRBD1. The V and J ends lost 1 base and 4 bases, in that order; junction bases with no gene match: 6. The CDR3 consists of 16 residues. Germline CDR1 is SGHAT and CDR2 is FQNNGV.

The count of this clonotype is one. The V and J genes are TRBV7-9 and TRBJ1-1; D might be TRBD1 (5 bases). Germline V lookup: CDR1 SEHNR, CDR2 FQNEAQ (reference sequence). The V end lost 2 bases, the J end lost 0 bases, and 19 bases lay between the germline ends. The CDR3 spans 18 residues. CDR3 sequence: CASSLTYRGRRMNTEAFF. The CDR3 DNA sequence: TGTGCCAGCAGCTTAACTTATCGGGGACGAAGGATGAACACTGAAGCTTTCTTT. Full variable domain (outside the CDR3, taken from reference TRBV7-9 and TRBJ1-1): DTGVSQNPRHKITKRGQNVTFRCDPISEHNRLYWYRQTLGQGPEFLTYFQNEAQLEKSRLLSDRFSAERPKGSFSTLEIQRTEQGDSAMYLCASSLTYRGRRMNTEAFFGQGTRLTVV.

J is TRBJ2-1 and V is TRBV2; 9 bases are shared with TRBD1. CDR3 length: 13 residues. V was clipped by 4 bases and J by 8 bases; unmatched bases: 3. Germline values: CDR1 SNHLY, CDR2 FYNNEI. CDR3: CASSVQGAHEQFF. The CDR3, as DNA: TGTGCCAGCAGTGTACAGGGGGCCCATGAGCAGTTCTTC. Using reference TRBV2 and TRBJ2-1 for the parts outside the CDR3, the full variable domain is EPEVTQTPSHQVTQMGQEVILRCVPISNHLYFYWYRQILGQKVEFLVSFYNNEISEKSEIFDDQFSVERPDGSNFTLKIRSTKLEDSAMYFCASSVQGAHEQFFGPGTRLTVL.

A single count supports this clonotype. The chain uses TRBV12-3 or TRBV12-4 and TRBJ2-6, with TRBD1 matching 7 bases. V shed 6 bases, J shed 4 bases, and the junction held 6 bases outside the gene matches. This CDR3 has 15 residues. DNA of the CDR3: TGTGCCAGCAGGCTACAGGGGAGAGGGGCCAACGTCCTGACTTTC. This gives the protein CASRLQGRGANVLTF.